The 21 T cell receptor beta chains below all came from one sample that was sequenced in a study of blood T cell repertoires in COVID-19. Here immunoSEQ multiplex PCR was the method, and the copy in TCRdb shows in-frame clones only, minus some. The table shows roughly 160,000 clones, with more than 70% occurring only once. Material for sequencing was peripheral blood. Every receptor here comes from a man younger than 35 with active or convalescent COVID-19.

This clone was observed once. The rearrangement uses TRBV6-5 and TRBJ2-7; TRBD2 agrees at 10 bases. J was trimmed by 5 bases and V by 2 bases; bases with no gene match: 9. The CDR3 is made up of 16 amino acids. Germline CDR1 and CDR2: MNHEY and SVGAGI. CDR3 region: CASSYESSGGRDEQYF. The DNA of the CDR3 is TGTGCCAGCAGTTACGAGAGTAGCGGGGGGCGAGACGAGCAGTACTTC.

The chain employs TRBV18 and TRBJ1-6; 9 bases are a match to TRBD1. The CDR3 consists of 14 residues. Germline lookup yields CDR1 KGHSH and CDR2 LQKENI. J lost 6 bases, V lost 6 bases, and 3 bases had no gene match. CDR3 sequence (DNA): TGTGCCAGCTCTCAACAGGGGGCTAATTCACCCCTCCACTTT. It is translated as CASSQQGANSPLHF.

This clone was picked up one time. V is TRBV2 and J is TRBJ2-1, with 16 bases fitting TRBD2. Germline lookup yields CDR1 SNHLY and CDR2 FYNNEI. The CDR3 length is 14 residues. Trimming at V came to 5 bases and at J to 12 bases, leaving 4 bases not matched to a gene. The DNA for the CDR3 is TGTGCCAGCAGTCCGGGACTAGCGGGAGGGGGGCAGTTCTTC. Its protein is CASSPGLAGGGQFF. The full variable domain, completed using reference TRBV2 and TRBJ2-1, is EPEVTQTPSHQVTQMGQEVILRCVPISNHLYFYWYRQILGQKVEFLVSFYNNEISEKSEIFDDQFSVERPDGSNFTLKIRSTKLEDSAMYFCASSPGLAGGGQFFGPGTRLTVL.

The chain combines TRBV20-1 with TRBJ1-3; D is undetermined. The germline V gene encodes CDR1 DFQATT and CDR2 SNEGSKA (reference sequence). CDR3 length equals 15 residues. With 3 bases removed from V and 4 bases from J, the gap between germline ends came to 16 bases. CDR3 loop: CSASGREWSGNTIYF. In DNA, the CDR3 is TGCAGTGCTAGTGGCCGGGAATGGTCCGGAAACACCATATATTTT.

The genes are TRBV7-9 and TRBJ2-5; 8 positions match TRBD2. The V gene's germline CDR1 is SEHNR and CDR2 FQNEAQ (reference sequence). J gave up 5 bases and V 1 base, and 9 bases lay outside the gene matches. There are 16 residues in the CDR3. Written as DNA, the CDR3 is TGTGCCAGCAGCTTAGATTCGGGAGGGCCTCGGGAGACCCAGTACTTC. The encoded protein is CASSLDSGGPRETQYF. Complete variable domain (other parts from reference TRBV7-9 and TRBJ2-5): DTGVSQNPRHKITKRGQNVTFRCDPISEHNRLYWYRQTLGQGPEFLTYFQNEAQLEKSRLLSDRFSAERPKGSFSTLEIQRTEQGDSAMYLCASSLDSGGPRETQYFGPGTRLLVL.

The chain couples TRBV27 to TRBJ1-5; D might be TRBD1 (6 bases). Deletions cut 6 bases from V and 3 bases from J, with 21 bases between. The V gene's germline CDR1 is MNHEY and CDR2 SMNVEV (reference sequence). The CDR3 totals 17 residues. The CDR3 protein is CASSRGQGLRTNQPQHF. CDR3 DNA sequence: TGTGCCAGCAGCAGGGGCCAGGGCCTACGGACCAATCAGCCCCAGCATTTT.

V usage is TRBV11-2 and J usage is TRBJ2-5; D might be TRBD2 (5 bases). The germline gives CDR1 SGHAT, CDR2 FQNNGV. The length of the CDR3 is 12 residues. The V and J ends lost 6 bases and 5 bases respectively, with 10 bases between them. The CDR3, as DNA: TGTGCCAGCAGTCCGGGGTGGGAGACCCAGTACTTC. It encodes CASSPGWETQYF.

The rearrangement links TRBV7-9 to TRBJ1-4; no clear D gene. The CDR3 consists of 15 residues. V lost 11 bases to trimming and J lost 0 bases, with 16 bases between them. Germline CDR1 and CDR2: SEHNR and FQNEAQ (reference sequence). CDR3 sequence reads: CAGSFESATNEKLFF. The CDR3 DNA reads as TGTGCCGGGAGTTTTGAGTCTGCAACTAATGAAAAACTGTTTTTT.

This chain uses TRBV7-2 with TRBJ2-1; 14 bases line up with TRBD2. Germline V gene data show CDR1 as SGHTA and CDR2 as FQGNSA. With 3 bases clipped from V and 3 bases from J, the junction kept 1 base outside the gene matches. The CDR3 is 16 residues long. This chain's CDR3 is CASSLTSGGVYNEQFF. CDR3 DNA: TGTGCCAGCAGCTTGACTAGCGGGGGGGTCTACAATGAGCAGTTCTTC.

This clone was found a few times. This sample also contains other DNA sequences that code for the same CDR3. This chain uses TRBV7-2 with TRBJ1-1; D is possibly TRBD1 (5 bases). The CDR3 length is 14 residues. The V and J ends lost 0 bases and 1 base respectively, with 6 bases between them. Germline V lookup: CDR1 SGHTA, CDR2 FQGNSA. The CDR3 loop is CASSLAGGNTEAFF. In nucleotides, the CDR3 is TGTGCCAGCAGCTTAGCGGGGGGGAACACTGAAGCTTTCTTT. The full variable domain, completed using reference TRBV7-2 and TRBJ1-1, is GAGVSQSPSNKVTEKGKDVELRCDPISGHTALYWYRQSLGQGLEFLIYFQGNSAPDKSGLPSDRFSAERTGGSVSTLTIQRTQQEDSAVYLCASSLAGGNTEAFFGQGTRLTVV.

The chain recombines TRBV28 with TRBJ2-6; D might be TRBD1 (5 bases). Germline V lookup: CDR1 MDHEN, CDR2 SYDVKM. Trimming shortened V by 6 bases and J by 4 bases, and 10 bases separated the two germline ends. The CDR3 has 14 residues. The CDR3 DNA follows: TGTGCCAGCAGAGACAGCCTGGGGGCCAACGTCCTGACTTTC. Residues: CASRDSLGANVLTF.

The J gene is TRBJ2-2, the V gene TRBV6-5, with 11 bases identical to TRBD2. The germline gives CDR1 MNHEY, CDR2 SVGAGI. V dropped 7 bases and J dropped 3; count of bases not matched to a gene: 4. The CDR3 is 15 residues long. Written as DNA, the CDR3 is TGTGCCAGCACTCATAGCGGGGGGGACACCGGGGAGCTGTTTTTT. Translated: CASTHSGGDTGELFF.

The genes are TRBV19 and TRBJ2-7, with D possibly matching TRBD2 (5 bases). The CDR3 has 13 residues. Germline V lookup: CDR1 LNHDA, CDR2 SQIVND (reference sequence). The V end was cut by 8 bases, the J end by 3 bases, with 14 bases between. The CDR3 loop reads CASAAGLIYEQYF. In DNA form, the CDR3 reads TGTGCCAGTGCCGCCGGACTGATCTACGAGCAGTACTTC.

The chain links TRBV19 to TRBJ2-1, with D possibly being TRBD2 (5 bases). V was cut by 3 bases and J by 8 bases, with 8 bases left in between. Germline V lookup: CDR1 LNHDA, CDR2 SQIVND (reference sequence). This CDR3 comprises 12 residues. DNA for the CDR3: TGTGCCAGTAGTATCCCAGCGGATGAGCAGTTCTTC. Protein sequence: CASSIPADEQFF.

The V gene is TRBV9, the J gene TRBJ1-1; D is perhaps TRBD1 (6 bases). Per germline, CDR1 SGDLS and CDR2 YYNGEE. V lost 0 bases and J lost 5, with 14 bases in between. The CDR3 is 15 residues long. The CDR3 region is CASSVGGQGMTEAFF. Written as DNA, the CDR3 is TGTGCCAGCAGCGTAGGTGGCCAGGGGATGACTGAAGCTTTCTTT.

The V call is TRBV19, the J call TRBJ1-5; D gene uncertain. The CDR3 covers 12 residues. The germline gives CDR1 LNHDA, CDR2 SQIVND (reference sequence). V lost 5 bases and J lost 4, with 6 bases in between. CDR3 sequence reads: CASSSLNQPQHF. The CDR3 DNA reads TGTGCCAGTAGTTCCCTTAATCAGCCCCAGCATTTT.

The chain uses TRBV28 and TRBJ2-1; TRBD1 matches 9 bases. V gave up 2 bases and J gave up 5 bases; unmatched junction bases: 7. The CDR3 has 16 residues. Germline CDR1 reads MDHEN; CDR2 reads SYDVKM. The CDR3 is CASSLRGTGNDNEQFF. DNA of the CDR3: TGTGCCAGCAGTTTACGGGGGACAGGGAACGACAATGAGCAGTTCTTC.

This clone is a singleton in its sample. This chain connects TRBV7-9 to TRBJ2-5; 11 bases are a match to TRBD1. The J segment lost 3 bases and the V segment lost 4 bases, leaving 7 bases of the junction unmatched. CDR1 and CDR2 (germline): SEHNR, FQNEAQ (reference sequence). The CDR3 spans 16 residues. For the CDR3, the DNA is TGTGCCAGCAGCTGGCCCGGGACAGGGGGGAAAGAGACCCAGTACTTC. This encodes CASSWPGTGGKETQYF.

The rearrangement joins TRBV4-2 to TRBJ2-7, with D hard to call. The CDR3 is 13 residues long. Trimming took 5 bases from V and 3 from J, leaving 11 bases between them. Germline values: CDR1 LGHNA, CDR2 YNFKEQ. CDR3 loop: CASSFWPSYEQYF. CDR3 DNA: TGTGCCAGCAGCTTCTGGCCAAGCTACGAGCAGTACTTC.

This clone was counted only a few times. This rearrangement joins TRBV27 to TRBJ2-7, with D tentatively TRBD2 (5 bases). The germline gives CDR1 MNHEY, CDR2 SMNVEV (reference sequence). CDR3 length: 15 amino acids. V lost 6 bases and J lost 0, with 15 bases in between. DNA of the CDR3: TGTGCCAGCAGCACGACCGGGGTGGGCTCCTACGAGCAGTACTTC. This sequence encodes CASSTTGVGSYEQYF.

The gene calls are TRBV7-8 and TRBJ2-1; 8 bases are shared with TRBD2. The CDR3 is made up of 15 amino acids. CDR1 is SGHVS and CDR2 is FQNEAQ in the germline V gene. V trimming: 5 bases; J trimming: 4 bases; junction bases outside the gene matches: 7. CDR3 nucleotides: TGTGCCAGCAGCCTTATTAGCGGGACTTACAATGAGCAGTTCTTC. This translates into CASSLISGTYNEQFF.